Below, 15 T cell receptor beta chains from the same sample are listed, as sequenced in a study of spatial heterogeneity in lung cancer. Time point given: sample taken at primary tumor resection. TCRdb redid the calling of the 5' RACE reads with MiXCR, one entry per CDR3 protein. The sample carries more than 2,500 distinct CDR3 sequences, roughly 7% recorded once. The specimen was normal lung tissue next to the tumor, collected at surgery. These receptors were collected from a male donor with early-stage non-small cell lung cancer.

Ten or more counts support this clonotype. V usage is TRBV28 and J usage is TRBJ1-5; the D gene is possibly TRBD1 (5 bases). The V gene's germline CDR1 is MDHEN and CDR2 SYDVKM. The CDR3 has 17 residues. V lost 5 bases to trimming and J lost 4 bases, with 21 bases between them. CDR3 sequence (DNA): TGTGCCAGCAGTCTTTATCAGAGGACAACCAAAAATCAGCCCCAGCATTTT. Its protein product is CASSLYQRTTKNQPQHF.

This clonotype qualifies as medium-sized. Sequence at one end of the junction differs from germline and may be a read error. The chain combines TRBV27 with TRBJ1-5; 8 bases fit TRBD1. CDR1 is MNHEY and CDR2 is SMNVEV in the germline V gene (reference sequence). The CDR3 covers 16 residues. CDR3 sequence: CVSSRLGQDFNQPQHF. CDR3 bases: TGTGTCAGCAGTCGATTGGGACAGGATTTTAATCAGCCCCAGCATTTT.

This clonotype is classed as medium-sized. The chain joins TRBV3-1 to TRBJ1-4; 7 nucleotides line up with TRBD1. J lost 7 bases, V lost 6 bases, and 8 bases had no gene match. The CDR3 is 14 residues long. Germline-derived CDR1 and CDR2 are LGHDT and YNNKEL (reference sequence). CDR3 sequence (DNA): TGTGCCAGCAGGCACAGGGGCGGGAGTGAAAAACTGTTTTTT. It translates to CASRHRGGSEKLFF.

Within the sample, this clonotype is medium-sized. The chain is built from TRBV5-4 and TRBJ2-7; 13 bases align to TRBD2. Germline CDR1 reads SGHNT; CDR2 reads YYREEE (reference sequence). This CDR3 is 17 amino acids long. Unmatched junction bases numbered 13, after V lost 4 bases and J lost 6 bases. The CDR3 bases are TGTGCCAGCAGCCGGACTAGCGGGAGCTTACCGGGGGGCGAGCAGTACTTC. This codes for CASSRTSGSLPGGEQYF.

This clonotype rates as medium-sized. This chain connects TRBV2 to TRBJ2-1; the match to TRBD2 covers 15 bases. CDR1 and CDR2 (germline): SNHLY, FYNNEI. This CDR3 spans 18 amino acids. V lost 7 bases and J lost 6; bases outside the gene matches: 13. The CDR3 region is CASTGLAGGPMTGNEQFF. The CDR3 DNA is TGTGCCAGCACCGGACTAGCGGGGGGGCCAATGACAGGCAATGAGCAGTTCTTC.

V is TRBV18 and J is TRBJ2-7, with D perhaps TRBD1 (6 bases). The CDR3 consists of 13 residues. Germline V gene lookup returns CDR1 KGHSH and CDR2 LQKENI. V lost 3 bases, J lost 4 bases, and 10 bases lay in between. For the CDR3, the DNA is TGTGCCAGCTCACCCCCAGGGGCATACGAGCAGTACTTC. It specifies CASSPPGAYEQYF.

In its sample, this clonotype ranks as medium-sized. The rearrangement uses TRBV12-3 or TRBV12-4 and TRBJ1-4, with a weak D call TRBD1 (5 bases). The V gene lost 6 bases and the J gene lost 6 bases, with 17 bases spanning the gap. The CDR3 is 15 residues long. The CDR3 protein is CASRAPGTADEKLFF. The CDR3 DNA is TGTGCCAGCAGAGCCCCCGGGACGGCAGATGAAAAACTGTTTTTT.

By sample share, this clonotype is medium-sized (0.01 to 0.1%). This chain connects TRBV11-2 to TRBJ2-5; 8 nucleotides agree with TRBD2. CDR3 size: 13 residues. The V segment lost 5 bases and the J segment 10 bases; nucleotides outside the gene matches: 9. Germline V gives CDR1 SGHAT, CDR2 FQNNGV. The CDR3 nucleotides are TGTGCCAGCAGCACTAGCGGATCGGGGGACCAGTACTTC. This codes for CASSTSGSGDQYF.

This clonotype qualifies as medium-sized. V gene TRBV6-2 or TRBV6-3 combines with J gene TRBJ2-1; D is uncertain. The CDR3 sequence is 11 residues long. Trimming left V 3 bases short and J 10 bases short, with 7 bases between. The germline CDR1 and CDR2 sequences are MNHEY and SVGEGT. The CDR3 DNA follows: TGTGCCAGCAGTTATTACGCCGAGCAGTTCTTC. Translated, it gives CASSYYAEQFF.

In its sample, this clonotype is medium-sized (0.01 to 0.1%). The chain has TRBV6-1 and TRBJ2-5; D uncertain. CDR3 length: 15 amino acids. V was pared by 1 base and J by 1 base, with 10 bases between. Germline CDR1 and CDR2: MNHNS and SASEGT. The CDR3 loop is CASSEDGRFQETQYF. In DNA, the CDR3 is TGTGCCAGCAGTGAAGACGGACGGTTCCAAGAGACCCAGTACTTC.

This clonotype showed up many times. The V and J genes are TRBV20-1 and TRBJ1-1; D might be TRBD1 (5 bases). The CDR3 totals 15 residues. The V and J ends lost 0 bases and 6 bases respectively, with 17 bases between them. Germline CDR1 reads DFQATT; CDR2 reads SNEGSKA (reference sequence). CDR3 sequence reads: CSARDPGRVVPEAFF. For the CDR3, the DNA is TGCAGTGCTAGAGATCCGGGCAGGGTCGTACCTGAAGCTTTCTTT.

By sample share, this clonotype is medium-sized. The chain has TRBV7-9 and TRBJ2-7; tentatively, D is TRBD1 or TRBD2 (5 bases each). Germline lookup yields CDR1 SEHNR and CDR2 FQNEAQ (reference sequence). The ends were cut back, 0 bases at V and 2 bases at J, with 14 bases in the middle. This CDR3 has 16 residues. CDR3 bases: TGTGCCAGCAGCTTAGCGTTCGGGACGATAACCTACGAGCAGTACTTC. Amino acids: CASSLAFGTITYEQYF.

This clonotype was counted many times. The chain joins TRBV19 to TRBJ2-7; D possibly corresponds to TRBD1 (6 bases). The CDR3 loop spans 12 amino acids. Germline V lookup: CDR1 LNHDA, CDR2 SQIVND (reference sequence). Trimming took 6 bases from V and 12 from J, leaving 18 bases between them. CDR3 bases: TGTGCCAGTAGCTTCACACAGGGTCCTCTGTACTTC. Protein: CASSFTQGPLYF. Full variable domain (rest looked up from reference TRBV19 and TRBJ2-7): DGGITQSPKYLFRKEGQNVTLSCEQNLNHDAMYWYRQDPGQGLRLIYYSQIVNDFQKGDIAEGYSVSREKKESFPLTVTSAQKNPTAFYLCASSFTQGPLYFGPGTRLTVT.

Sample share makes this clonotype medium-sized. V gene TRBV11-2 combines with J gene TRBJ2-7; a weak D match, TRBD1 (5 bases). The CDR3 runs 14 residues. V was shortened by 5 bases and J by 3 bases, with 14 bases between the two germline ends. Germline CDR1 reads SGHAT; CDR2 reads FQNNGV. The CDR3 sequence: CASSPRQRFYEQYF. The CDR3 nucleotides are TGTGCCAGCAGCCCGAGACAGAGATTCTACGAGCAGTACTTC. Full variable domain (missing parts from reference TRBV11-2 and TRBJ2-7): EAGVAQSPRYKIIEKRQSVAFWCNPISGHATLYWYQQILGQGPKLLIQFQNNGVVDDSQLPKDRFSAERLKGVDSTLKIQPAKLEDSAVYLCASSPRQRFYEQYFGPGTRLTVT.

By its share, this clonotype is medium-sized. The chain employs TRBV27 and TRBJ1-4; 7 bases align to TRBD1. Germline-derived CDR1 and CDR2 are MNHEY and SMNVEV (reference sequence). This CDR3 is built from 14 residues. V trimming: 5 bases; J trimming: 8 bases; junction bases outside the gene matches: 8. The CDR3 DNA is TGTGCCAGCAGTCCCGACAGGGCGGGGGAAAAACTGTTTTTT. The encoded protein is CASSPDRAGEKLFF. Complete variable domain (other parts from reference TRBV27 and TRBJ1-4): EAQVTQNPRYLITVTGKKLTVTCSQNMNHEYMSWYRQDPGLGLRQIYYSMNVEVTDKGDVPEGYKVSRKEKRNFPLILESPSPNQTSLYFCASSPDRAGEKLFFGSGTQLSVL.